Reported below is one T cell receptor beta chain. This clonotype came up many times. Its antigen target is currently unknown. It has no much larger one-base neighbor in the sample; base qualities were not kept. TCRdb shows the sequencer as Illumina MiSeq. TCR beta libraries were prepared by quantitative 5'-RACE with molecular barcodes. As for the authors' bioinformatics: To identify disease-linked TCR variants, a new computational method was used, one built on a probabilistic model of VDJ rearrangement. The public reads were reprocessed in TCRdb via fastp at Q25 and MiXCR, keeping in-frame beta chains. Each record represents a unique CDR3 protein, reported with the most common genes and DNA among its rows. V and J calls and clone size were set by TCRdb, not the authors. This sample holds around 18,000 distinct CDR3 sequences; 8.2% were observed only once. In total, the top ten clones hold roughly 36% of the sample.

These data belong to a study of CD8 T cells in ankylosing spondylitis (dated by TCRdb to 2016 to 2017). The study in broad terms: The study set out to find disease-linked TCR variants by profiling T cell receptor beta repertoires in ankylosing spondylitis patients and healthy donors. Peripheral blood samples were taken, and synovial fluid was additionally collected from ankylosing spondylitis patients. The full study cohort was made up of over 20 ankylosing spondylitis patients and more than 90 healthy donors. Findings and caveats that apply to the study as a whole: The disease-linked clones showed a CD8+ phenotype and occurred at relatively low frequencies in peripheral blood. The disease-linked clones were reported as significantly enriched in matched synovial fluid samples from ankylosing spondylitis patients. A TCR beta motif of seven or eight highly homologous amino acid variants appeared characteristic of blood from ankylosing spondylitis patients. Some motif variants were previously reported in synovial fluid and blood of reactive arthritis patients, suggesting common disease-initiation mechanisms.

CDR1 is given as SGHRS and CDR2 as YFSETQ, both from the germline V gene. The CDR3 starts with the cysteine, ends with the phenylalanine, and has 13 residues. The entry retains the CDR3 DNA only, 39 bases that are in frame from base 1. Trimming costs V 0 bases and J 2 bases, and their ends lie 4 bases apart. This clonotype originated in a male donor with ankylosing spondylitis or in good health (not recorded which). The chain is assembled from TRBV5-1 and TRBJ2-3; the D gene is unclear. Material for sequencing was blood. DNA sequence: TGCGCCAGCAGCTTGGTGGTCACAGATACGCAGTATTTT. Translated, this gives CASSLVVTDTQYF.